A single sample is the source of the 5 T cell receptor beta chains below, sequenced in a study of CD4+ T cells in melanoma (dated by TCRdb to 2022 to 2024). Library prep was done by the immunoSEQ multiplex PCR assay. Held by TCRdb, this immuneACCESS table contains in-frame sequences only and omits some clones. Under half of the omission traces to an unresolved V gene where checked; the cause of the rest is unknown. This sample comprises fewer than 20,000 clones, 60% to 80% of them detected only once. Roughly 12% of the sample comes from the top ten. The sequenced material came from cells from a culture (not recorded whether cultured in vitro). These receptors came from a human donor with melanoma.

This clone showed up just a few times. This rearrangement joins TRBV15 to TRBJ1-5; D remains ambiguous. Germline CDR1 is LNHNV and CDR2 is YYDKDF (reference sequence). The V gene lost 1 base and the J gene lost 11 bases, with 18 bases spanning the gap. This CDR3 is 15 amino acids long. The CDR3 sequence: CATSRVGQVGSAQHF. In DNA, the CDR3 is TGTGCCACCAGCAGAGTAGGCCAGGTGGGGTCGGCCCAGCATTTT.

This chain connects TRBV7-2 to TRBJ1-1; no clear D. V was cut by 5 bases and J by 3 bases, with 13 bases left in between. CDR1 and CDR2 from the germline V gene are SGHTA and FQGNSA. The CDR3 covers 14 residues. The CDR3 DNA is TGTGCCAGCAGCGTCCTCCCGGGGTACACTGAAGCTTTCTTT. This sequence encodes CASSVLPGYTEAFF.

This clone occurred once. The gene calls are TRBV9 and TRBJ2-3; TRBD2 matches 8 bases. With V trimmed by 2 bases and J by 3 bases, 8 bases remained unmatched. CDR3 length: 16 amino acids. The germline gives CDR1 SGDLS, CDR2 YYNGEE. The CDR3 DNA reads TGTGCCAGCAGCGTGCAAGGAGCGGGGGCAACAGATACGCAGTATTTT. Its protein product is CASSVQGAGATDTQYF.

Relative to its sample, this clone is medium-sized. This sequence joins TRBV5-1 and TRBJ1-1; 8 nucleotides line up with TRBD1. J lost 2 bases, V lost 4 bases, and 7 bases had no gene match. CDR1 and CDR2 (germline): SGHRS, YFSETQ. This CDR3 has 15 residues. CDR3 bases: TGCGCCAGCAGCACAGGACAGGGTTCCAACACTGAAGCTTTCTTT. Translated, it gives CASSTGQGSNTEAFF.

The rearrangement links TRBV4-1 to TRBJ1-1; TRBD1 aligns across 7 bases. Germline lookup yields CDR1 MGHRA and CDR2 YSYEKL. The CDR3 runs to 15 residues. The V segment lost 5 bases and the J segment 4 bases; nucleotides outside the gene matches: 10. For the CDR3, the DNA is TGCGCCAGCAGCATTCTGGGTAGACAGGGCACTGAAGCTTTCTTT. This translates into CASSILGRQGTEAFF.